A single TCR beta chain is shown here with its context. Its target is unknown. This record comes from a study of shared clonotypes between healthy human individuals. Study at large: Donors had three CD4 naive, three CD4 memory, two CD8 naive and one CD8 memory plate apiece. Overall study results and limits: It was the non-shared clonotypes that had lower generation probabilities than clonotypes shared by all four donors. Only blood underwent sampling, and tissue repertoires likely differ.

In the original workflow: Filtering differed since immunoSEQ provided only junctions, with no quality scores. The assay was immunoSEQ multiplex PCR, and TCRdb's table has in-frame clones only and misses some. That table gives V, J and clone size, and the DNA gave D and trimming. Of roughly 2.1 million clones in the sample, around 93% were seen once. With 1 base removed from V and 8 bases from J, the gap between germline ends came to 6 bases. The CDR3 totals 12 residues. Germline V gene data show CDR1 as MDHEN and CDR2 as SYDVKM. CD45RO-negative cells were positively selected for CCR7, leaving out terminally differentiated effector memory CD45RA+ cells.

The genes are TRBV28 and TRBJ1-3; no definite D call. Sequences were obtained from naive CD8+ T cells from PBMCs. This clonotype was obtained from a man between 18 and 29 years old in good health. Some clones in this sample may be carry-over from other donors' samples. CDR3 in DNA: TGTGCCAGCAGTTTATCTCGGGACACCATATATTTT. Its translation: CASSLSRDTIYF.